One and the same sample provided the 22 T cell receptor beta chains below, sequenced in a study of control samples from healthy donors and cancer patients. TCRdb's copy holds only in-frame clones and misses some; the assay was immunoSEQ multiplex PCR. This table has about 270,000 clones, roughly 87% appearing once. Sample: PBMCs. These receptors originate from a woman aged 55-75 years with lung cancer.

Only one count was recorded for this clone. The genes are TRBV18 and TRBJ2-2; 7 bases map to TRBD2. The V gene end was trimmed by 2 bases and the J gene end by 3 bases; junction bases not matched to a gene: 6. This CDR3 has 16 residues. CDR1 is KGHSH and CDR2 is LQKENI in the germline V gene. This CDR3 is CASSPRGGRDTGELFF. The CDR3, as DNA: TGTGCCAGCTCACCAAGGGGCGGGAGAGACACCGGGGAGCTGTTTTTT.

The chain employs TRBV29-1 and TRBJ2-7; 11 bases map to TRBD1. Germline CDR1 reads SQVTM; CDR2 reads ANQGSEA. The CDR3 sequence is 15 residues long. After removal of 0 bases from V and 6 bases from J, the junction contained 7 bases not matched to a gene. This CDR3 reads CSVEEPRDRGSEQYF. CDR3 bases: TGCAGCGTTGAAGAACCCCGGGACAGGGGGTCCGAGCAGTACTTC.

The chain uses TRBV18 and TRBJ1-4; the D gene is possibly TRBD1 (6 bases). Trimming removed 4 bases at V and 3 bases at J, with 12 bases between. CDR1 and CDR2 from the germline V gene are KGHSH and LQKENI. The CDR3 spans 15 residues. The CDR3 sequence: CASSLTGNSNEKLFF. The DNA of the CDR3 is TGTGCCAGCTCACTCACAGGGAACTCTAATGAAAAACTGTTTTTT. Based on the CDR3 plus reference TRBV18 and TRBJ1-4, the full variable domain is NAGVMQNPRHLVRRRGQEARLRCSPMKGHSHVYWYRQLPEEGLKFMVYLQKENIIDESGMPKERFSAEFPKEGPSILRIQQVVRGDSAAYFCASSLTGNSNEKLFFGSGTQLSVL.

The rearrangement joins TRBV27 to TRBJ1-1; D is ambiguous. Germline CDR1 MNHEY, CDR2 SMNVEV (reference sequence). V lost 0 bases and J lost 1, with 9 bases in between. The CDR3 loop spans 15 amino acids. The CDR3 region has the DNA TGTGCCAGCAGTTTATCGAGGACTACGAACACTGAAGCTTTCTTT. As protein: CASSLSRTTNTEAFF.

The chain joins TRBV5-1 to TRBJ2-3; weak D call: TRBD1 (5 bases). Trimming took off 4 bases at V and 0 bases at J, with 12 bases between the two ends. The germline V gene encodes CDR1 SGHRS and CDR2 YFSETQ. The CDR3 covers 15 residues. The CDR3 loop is CASSSGQPSTDTQYF. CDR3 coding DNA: TGCGCCAGCAGCAGTGGACAACCCAGCACAGATACGCAGTATTTT.

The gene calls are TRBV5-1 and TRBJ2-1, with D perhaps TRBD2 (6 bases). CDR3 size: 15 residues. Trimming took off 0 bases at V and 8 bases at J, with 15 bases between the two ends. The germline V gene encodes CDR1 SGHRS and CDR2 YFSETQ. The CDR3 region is CASSLGSLAFDEQFF. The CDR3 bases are TGCGCCAGCAGCTTGGGGTCGCTAGCGTTTGATGAGCAGTTCTTC.

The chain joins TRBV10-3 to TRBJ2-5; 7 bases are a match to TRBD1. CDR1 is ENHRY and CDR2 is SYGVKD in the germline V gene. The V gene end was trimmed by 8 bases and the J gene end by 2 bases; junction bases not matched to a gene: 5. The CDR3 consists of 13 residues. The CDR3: CAIGLGQQETQYF. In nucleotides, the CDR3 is TGTGCCATCGGCTTGGGACAGCAAGAGACCCAGTACTTC.

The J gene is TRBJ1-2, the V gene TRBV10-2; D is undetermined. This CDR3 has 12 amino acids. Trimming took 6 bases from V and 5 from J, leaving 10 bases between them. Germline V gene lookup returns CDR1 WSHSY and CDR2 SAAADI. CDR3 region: CASSGGEYGYTF. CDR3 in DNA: TGCGCCAGCAGCGGCGGGGAATATGGCTACACCTTC.

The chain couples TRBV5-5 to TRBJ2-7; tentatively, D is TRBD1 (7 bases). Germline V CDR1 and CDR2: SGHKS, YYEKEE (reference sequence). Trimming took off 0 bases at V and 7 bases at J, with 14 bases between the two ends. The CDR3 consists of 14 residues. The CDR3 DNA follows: TGTGCCAGCAGCTTGGCCGACAGGGCGGGAGAGCAGTACTTC. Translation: CASSLADRAGEQYF.

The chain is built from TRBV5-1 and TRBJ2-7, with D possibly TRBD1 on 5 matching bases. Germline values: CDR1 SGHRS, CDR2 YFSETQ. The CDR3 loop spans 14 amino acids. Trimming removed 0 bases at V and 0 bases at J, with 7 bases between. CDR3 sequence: CASSLGQSSYEQYF. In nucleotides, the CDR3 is TGCGCCAGCAGCTTGGGACAGAGCTCCTACGAGCAGTACTTC.

The CDR3, as DNA: TGTGCCAGCAGCAAAATGAACGGACTAGAGCAGTTCTTC. Translated: CASSKMNGLEQFF. The J gene is TRBJ2-1, the V gene TRBV6-5, with TRBD2 as a possible D gene (6 bases). CDR3 length equals 13 residues. Per germline, CDR1 MNHEY and CDR2 SVGAGI. V was pared by 6 bases and J by 10 bases, with 16 bases between.

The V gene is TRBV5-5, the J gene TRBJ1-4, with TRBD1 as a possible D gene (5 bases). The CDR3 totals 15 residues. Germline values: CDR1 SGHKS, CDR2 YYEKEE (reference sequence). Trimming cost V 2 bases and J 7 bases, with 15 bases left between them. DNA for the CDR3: TGTGCCAGCAGCTTTCAGGGTCGTTTGGGTGAAAAACTGTTTTTT. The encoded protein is CASSFQGRLGEKLFF.

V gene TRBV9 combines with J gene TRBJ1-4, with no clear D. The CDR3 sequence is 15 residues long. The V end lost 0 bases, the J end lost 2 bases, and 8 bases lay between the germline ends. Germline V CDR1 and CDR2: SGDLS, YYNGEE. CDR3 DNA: TGTGCCAGCAGCGTAGGCCCTCAGACTAATGAAAAACTGTTTTTT. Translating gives CASSVGPQTNEKLFF.

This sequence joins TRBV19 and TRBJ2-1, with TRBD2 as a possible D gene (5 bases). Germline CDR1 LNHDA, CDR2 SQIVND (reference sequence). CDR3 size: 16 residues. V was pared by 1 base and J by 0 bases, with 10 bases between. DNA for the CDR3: TGTGCCAGTAGTATAGTGCGTGGGAGCTCCTACAATGAGCAGTTCTTC. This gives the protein CASSIVRGSSYNEQFF.

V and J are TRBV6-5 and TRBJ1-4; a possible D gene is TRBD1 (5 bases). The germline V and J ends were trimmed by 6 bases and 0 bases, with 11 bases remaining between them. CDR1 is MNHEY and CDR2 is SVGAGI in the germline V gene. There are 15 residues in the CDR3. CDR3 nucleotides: TGTGCCAGCAGCGGGGACGGCGCAACTAATGAAAAACTGTTTTTT. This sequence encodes CASSGDGATNEKLFF.

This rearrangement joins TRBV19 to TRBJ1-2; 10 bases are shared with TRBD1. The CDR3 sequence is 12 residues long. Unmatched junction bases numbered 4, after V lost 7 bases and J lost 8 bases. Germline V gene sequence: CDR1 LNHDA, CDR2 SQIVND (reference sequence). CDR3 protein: CASTGTGDGYTF. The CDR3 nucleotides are TGTGCCAGTACGGGGACAGGGGACGGCTACACCTTC.

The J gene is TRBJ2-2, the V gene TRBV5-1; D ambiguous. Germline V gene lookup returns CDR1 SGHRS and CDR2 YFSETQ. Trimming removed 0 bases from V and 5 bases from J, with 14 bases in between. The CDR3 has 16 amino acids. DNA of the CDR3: TGCGCCAGCAGCTTGGAGTGGATTCTGGGAACCGGGGAGCTGTTTTTT. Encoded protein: CASSLEWILGTGELFF.

CDR3 sequence: CASSFQGGGMTDTQYF. CDR3 sequence (DNA): TGTGCCAGCAGCTTCCAAGGAGGGGGGATGACAGATACGCAGTATTTT. V gene TRBV11-2 combines with J gene TRBJ2-3; D assignment may be TRBD1 or TRBD2 (6 bases each). Trimming left V 3 bases short and J 3 bases short, with 16 bases between. From germline, CDR1 is SGHAT and CDR2 FQNNGV. CDR3 length equals 16 residues.

The CDR3 spells CASSIGGQGINTEAFF. CDR3 coding DNA: TGTGCCAGTAGTATAGGTGGACAGGGGATAAACACTGAAGCTTTCTTT. V gene TRBV19 combines with J gene TRBJ1-1; 9 bases align to TRBD1. From germline, CDR1 is LNHDA and CDR2 SQIVND (reference sequence). The CDR3 is made up of 16 amino acids. The junction had 5 bases not matched to a gene; V was cut back by 1 base and J by 2 bases.

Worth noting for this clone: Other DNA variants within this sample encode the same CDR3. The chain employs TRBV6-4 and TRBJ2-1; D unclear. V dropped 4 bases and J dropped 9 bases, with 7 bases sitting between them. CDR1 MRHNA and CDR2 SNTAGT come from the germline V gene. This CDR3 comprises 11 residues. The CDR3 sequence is CASSAGSEQFF. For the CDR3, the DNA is TGTGCCAGCAGTGCAGGATCTGAGCAGTTCTTC.

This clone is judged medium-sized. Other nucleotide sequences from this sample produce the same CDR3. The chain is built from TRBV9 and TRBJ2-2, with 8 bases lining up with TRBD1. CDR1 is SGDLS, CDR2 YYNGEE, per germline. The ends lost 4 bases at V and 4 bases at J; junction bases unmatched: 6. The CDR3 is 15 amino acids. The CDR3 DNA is TGTGCCAGCAGCCTAGACAGGGGCGGCACCGGGGAGCTGTTTTTT. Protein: CASSLDRGGTGELFF.

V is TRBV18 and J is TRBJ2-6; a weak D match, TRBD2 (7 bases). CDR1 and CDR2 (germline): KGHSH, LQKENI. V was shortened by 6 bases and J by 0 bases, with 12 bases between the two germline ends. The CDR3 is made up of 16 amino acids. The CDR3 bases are TGTGCCAGCTCGCCGGGGGGCAGCTCTGGGGCCAACGTCCTGACTTTC. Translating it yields CASSPGGSSGANVLTF.